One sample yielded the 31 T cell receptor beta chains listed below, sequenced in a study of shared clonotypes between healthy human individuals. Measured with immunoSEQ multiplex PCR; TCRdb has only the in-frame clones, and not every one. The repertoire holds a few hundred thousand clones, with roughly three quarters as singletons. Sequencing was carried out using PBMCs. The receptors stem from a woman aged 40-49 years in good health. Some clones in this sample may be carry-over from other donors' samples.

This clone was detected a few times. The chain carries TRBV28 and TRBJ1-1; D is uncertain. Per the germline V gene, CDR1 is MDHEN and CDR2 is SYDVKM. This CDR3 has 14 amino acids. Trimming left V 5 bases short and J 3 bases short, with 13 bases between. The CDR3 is CASSPSRHDTEAFF. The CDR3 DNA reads TGTGCCAGCAGTCCCTCCCGACACGACACTGAAGCTTTCTTT.

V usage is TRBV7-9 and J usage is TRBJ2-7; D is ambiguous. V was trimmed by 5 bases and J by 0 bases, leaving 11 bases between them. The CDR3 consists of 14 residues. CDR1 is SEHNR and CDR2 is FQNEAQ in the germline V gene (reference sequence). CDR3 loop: CASSHRSSSYEQYF. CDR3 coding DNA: TGTGCCAGCAGCCACCGGAGTTCCTCCTACGAGCAGTACTTC.

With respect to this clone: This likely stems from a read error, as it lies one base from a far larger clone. CDR3 sequence (DNA): TGTGCCAGCAACTTAGAAGGAGCGGCGCCCTACAATGAGCAGTTCTTC. This translates into CASNLEGAAPYNEQFF. The rearrangement uses TRBV7-9 and TRBJ2-1, with D tentatively TRBD2 (5 bases). The CDR3 is 16 amino acids. Germline CDR1 reads SEHNR; CDR2 reads FQNEAQ (reference sequence).

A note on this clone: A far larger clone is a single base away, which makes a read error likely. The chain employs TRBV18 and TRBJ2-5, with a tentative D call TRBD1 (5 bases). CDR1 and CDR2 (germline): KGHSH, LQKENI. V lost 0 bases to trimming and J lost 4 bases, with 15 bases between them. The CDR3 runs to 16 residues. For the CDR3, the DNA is TGTGCCAGCTCACCACCGGTCTCGGTGGGGCCAGAGACCCAGTACTTC. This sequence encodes CASSPPVSVGPETQYF.

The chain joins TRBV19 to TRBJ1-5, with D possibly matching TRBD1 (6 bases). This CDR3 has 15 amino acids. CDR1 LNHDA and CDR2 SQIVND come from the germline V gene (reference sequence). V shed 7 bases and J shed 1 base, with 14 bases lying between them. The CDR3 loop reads CASTTTGFSNQPQHF. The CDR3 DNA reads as TGTGCCAGTACCACTACAGGGTTCAGCAATCAGCCCCAGCATTTT.

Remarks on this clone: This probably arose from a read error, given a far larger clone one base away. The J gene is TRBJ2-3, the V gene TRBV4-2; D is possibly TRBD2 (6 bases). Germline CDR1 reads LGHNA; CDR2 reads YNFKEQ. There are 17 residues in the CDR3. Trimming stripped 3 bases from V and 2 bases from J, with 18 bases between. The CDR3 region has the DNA TGTGCCAGCAGCCAGCTAACTAGCAGGAGGGCCACAGATACGCAGTATTTT. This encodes CASSQLTSRRATDTQYF.

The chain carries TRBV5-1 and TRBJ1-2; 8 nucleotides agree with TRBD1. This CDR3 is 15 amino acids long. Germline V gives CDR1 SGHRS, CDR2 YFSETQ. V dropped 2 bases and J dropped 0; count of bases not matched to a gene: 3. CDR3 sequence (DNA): TGCGCCAGCAGCTTATCAGGGGGCTCTAACTATGGCTACACCTTC. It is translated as CASSLSGGSNYGYTF.

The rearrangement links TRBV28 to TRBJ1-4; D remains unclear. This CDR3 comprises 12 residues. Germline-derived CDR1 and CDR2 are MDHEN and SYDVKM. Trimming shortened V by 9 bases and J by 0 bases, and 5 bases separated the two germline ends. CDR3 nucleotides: TGTGCCAGTGGTGCAACTAATGAAAAACTGTTTTTT. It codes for CASGATNEKLFF.

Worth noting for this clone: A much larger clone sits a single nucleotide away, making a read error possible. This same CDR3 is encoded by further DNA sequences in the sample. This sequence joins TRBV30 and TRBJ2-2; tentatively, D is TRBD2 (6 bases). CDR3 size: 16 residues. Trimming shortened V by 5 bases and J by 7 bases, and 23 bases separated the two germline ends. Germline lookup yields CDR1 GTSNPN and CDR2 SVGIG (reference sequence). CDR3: CAWSLSGRAEIGELFF. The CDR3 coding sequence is TGTGCCTGGTCCCTTAGCGGAAGGGCCGAGATCGGGGAGCTGTTTTTT.

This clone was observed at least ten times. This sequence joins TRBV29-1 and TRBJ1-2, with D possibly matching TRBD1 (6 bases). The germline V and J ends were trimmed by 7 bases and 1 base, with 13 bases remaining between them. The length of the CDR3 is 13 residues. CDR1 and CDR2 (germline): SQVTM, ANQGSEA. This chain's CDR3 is CSGLTGINYGYTF. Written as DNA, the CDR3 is TGCAGCGGTCTAACAGGGATTAACTATGGCTACACCTTC. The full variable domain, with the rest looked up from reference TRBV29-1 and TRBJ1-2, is SAVISQKPSRDICQRGTSLTIQCQVDSQVTMMFWYRQQPGQSLTLIATANQGSEATYESGFVIDKFPISRPNLTFSTLTVSNMSPEDSSIYLCSGLTGINYGYTFGSGTRLTVV.

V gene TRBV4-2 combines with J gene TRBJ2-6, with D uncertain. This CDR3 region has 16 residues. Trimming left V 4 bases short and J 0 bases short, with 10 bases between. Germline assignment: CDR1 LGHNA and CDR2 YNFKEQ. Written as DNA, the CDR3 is TGTGCCAGCAGCCGACATCTCACCTCTGGGGCCAACGTCCTGACTTTC. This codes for CASSRHLTSGANVLTF.

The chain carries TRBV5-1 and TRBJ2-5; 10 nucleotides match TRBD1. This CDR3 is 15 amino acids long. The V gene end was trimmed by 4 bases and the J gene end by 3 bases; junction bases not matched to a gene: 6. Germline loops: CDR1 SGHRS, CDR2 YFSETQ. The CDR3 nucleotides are TGCGCCAGCAGCCCTTCCGGGACAGGGGAAGAGACCCAGTACTTC. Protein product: CASSPSGTGEETQYF.

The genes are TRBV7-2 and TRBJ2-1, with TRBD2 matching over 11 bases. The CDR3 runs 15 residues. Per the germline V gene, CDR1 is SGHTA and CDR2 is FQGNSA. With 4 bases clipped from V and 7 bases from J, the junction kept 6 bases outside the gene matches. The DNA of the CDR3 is TGTGCCAGCAGCTCCACTAGCGGGAGTGGGAATGAGCAGTTCTTC. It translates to CASSSTSGSGNEQFF. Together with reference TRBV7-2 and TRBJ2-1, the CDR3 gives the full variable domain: GAGVSQSPSNKVTEKGKDVELRCDPISGHTALYWYRQSLGQGLEFLIYFQGNSAPDKSGLPSDRFSAERTGGSVSTLTIQRTQQEDSAVYLCASSSTSGSGNEQFFGPGTRLTVL.

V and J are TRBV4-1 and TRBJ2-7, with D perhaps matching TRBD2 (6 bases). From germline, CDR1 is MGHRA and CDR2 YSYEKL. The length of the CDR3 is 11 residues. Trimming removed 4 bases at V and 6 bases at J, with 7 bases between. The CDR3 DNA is TGCGCCAGCAGCCGGGGAGGCGAGCAGTACTTC. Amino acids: CASSRGGEQYF.

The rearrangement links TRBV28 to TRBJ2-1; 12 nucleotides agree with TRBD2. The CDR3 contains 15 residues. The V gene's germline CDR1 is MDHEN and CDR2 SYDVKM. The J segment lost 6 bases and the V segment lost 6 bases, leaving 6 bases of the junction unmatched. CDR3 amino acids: CASSEWTSGTNEQFF. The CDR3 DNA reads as TGTGCCAGCAGCGAATGGACTAGCGGGACCAATGAGCAGTTCTTC.

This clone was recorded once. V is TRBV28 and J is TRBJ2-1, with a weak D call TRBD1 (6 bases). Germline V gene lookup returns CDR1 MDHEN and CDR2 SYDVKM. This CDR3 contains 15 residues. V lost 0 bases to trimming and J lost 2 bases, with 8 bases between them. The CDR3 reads CASSLWGDTYNEQFF. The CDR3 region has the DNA TGTGCCAGCAGTTTATGGGGGGACACCTACAATGAGCAGTTCTTC.

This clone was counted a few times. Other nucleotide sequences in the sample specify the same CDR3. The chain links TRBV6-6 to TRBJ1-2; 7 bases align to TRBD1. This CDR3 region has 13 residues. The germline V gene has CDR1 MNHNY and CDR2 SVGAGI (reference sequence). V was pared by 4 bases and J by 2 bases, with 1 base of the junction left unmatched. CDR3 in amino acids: CASSSQGNYGYTF. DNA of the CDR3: TGTGCCAGCAGTTCACAGGGGAACTATGGCTACACCTTC.

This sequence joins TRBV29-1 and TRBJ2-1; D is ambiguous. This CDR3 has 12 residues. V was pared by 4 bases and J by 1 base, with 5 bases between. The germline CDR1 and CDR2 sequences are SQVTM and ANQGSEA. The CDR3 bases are TGCAGCGTTGTTGAATCCTACAATGAGCAGTTCTTC. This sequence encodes CSVVESYNEQFF.

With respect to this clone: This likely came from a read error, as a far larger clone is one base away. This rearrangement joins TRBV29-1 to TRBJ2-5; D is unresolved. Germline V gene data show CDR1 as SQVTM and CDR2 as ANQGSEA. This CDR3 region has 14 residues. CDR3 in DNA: TGCAGCGTTGAGCTGAGAGCCCGTCAAGATACCCAGTACTTC. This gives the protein CSVELRARQDTQYF. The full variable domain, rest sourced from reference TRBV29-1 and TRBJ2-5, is SAVISQKPSRDICQRGTSLTIQCQVDSQVTMMFWYRQQPGQSLTLIATANQGSEATYESGFVIDKFPISRPNLTFSTLTVSNMSPEDSSIYLCSVELRARQDTQYFGPGTRLLVL.

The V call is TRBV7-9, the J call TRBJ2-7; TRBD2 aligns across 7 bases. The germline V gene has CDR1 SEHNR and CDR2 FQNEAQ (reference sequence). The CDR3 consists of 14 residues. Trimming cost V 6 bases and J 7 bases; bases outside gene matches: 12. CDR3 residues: CASSTGTTTWEQYF. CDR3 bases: TGTGCCAGCAGTACCGGGACTACCACTTGGGAGCAGTACTTC.

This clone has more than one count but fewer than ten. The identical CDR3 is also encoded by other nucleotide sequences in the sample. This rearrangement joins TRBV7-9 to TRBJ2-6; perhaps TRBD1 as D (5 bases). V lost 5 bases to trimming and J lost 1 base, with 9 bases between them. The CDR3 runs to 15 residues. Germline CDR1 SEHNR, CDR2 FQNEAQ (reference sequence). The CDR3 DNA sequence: TGTGCCAGCAGCAAGCAGGGTTCTGGGGCCAACGTCCTGACTTTC. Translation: CASSKQGSGANVLTF.

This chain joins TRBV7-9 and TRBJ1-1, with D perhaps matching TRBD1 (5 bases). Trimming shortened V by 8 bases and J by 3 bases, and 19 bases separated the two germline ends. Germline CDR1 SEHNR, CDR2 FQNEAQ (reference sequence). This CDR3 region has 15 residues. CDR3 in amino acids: CASFSAGFGDTEAFF. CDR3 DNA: TGTGCCAGCTTTTCCGCAGGGTTTGGCGACACTGAAGCTTTCTTT.

The CDR3: CASSLAGGSTDTQYF. The CDR3 DNA reads TGTGCCAGCAGCTTAGCGGGAGGTAGCACAGATACGCAGTATTTT. The chain uses TRBV13 and TRBJ2-3; 7 bases fit TRBD2. V lost 1 base, J lost 0 bases, and 1 base stayed unmatched. The CDR3 is made up of 15 amino acids. Germline V gene lookup returns CDR1 PRHDT and CDR2 FYEKMQ (reference sequence).

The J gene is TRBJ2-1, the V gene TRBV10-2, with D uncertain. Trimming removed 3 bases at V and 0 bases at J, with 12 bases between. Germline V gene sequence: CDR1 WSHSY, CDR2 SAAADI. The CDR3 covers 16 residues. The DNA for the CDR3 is TGCGCCAGCAGTGATATCGGGTACAGCTCCTACAATGAGCAGTTCTTC. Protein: CASSDIGYSSYNEQFF.

CDR3 region: CASSPYRSAARGGRDEQFF. CDR3 coding DNA: TGTGCCAGCAGCCCTTATCGGTCGGCTGCACGGGGTGGACGCGATGAGCAGTTCTTC. The chain uses TRBV7-9 and TRBJ2-1; TRBD2 might be the D (5 bases). This CDR3 is built from 19 residues. V gave up 5 bases and J gave up 8 bases, with 31 bases separating them. CDR1 is SEHNR and CDR2 is FQNEAQ in the germline V gene (reference sequence). Using reference TRBV7-9 and TRBJ2-1 for the parts outside the CDR3, the full variable domain is DTGVSQNPRHKITKRGQNVTFRCDPISEHNRLYWYRQTLGQGPEFLTYFQNEAQLEKSRLLSDRFSAERPKGSFSTLEIQRTEQGDSAMYLCASSPYRSAARGGRDEQFFGPGTRLTVL.

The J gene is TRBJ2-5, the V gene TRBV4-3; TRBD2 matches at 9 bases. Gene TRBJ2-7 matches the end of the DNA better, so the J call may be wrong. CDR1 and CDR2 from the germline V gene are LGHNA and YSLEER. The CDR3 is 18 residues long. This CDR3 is CASSLYLPTSGGGYEQYF. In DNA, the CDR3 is TGCGCCAGCAGCCTCTACCTGCCGACTAGCGGTGGGGGCTACGAGCAGTACTTC.

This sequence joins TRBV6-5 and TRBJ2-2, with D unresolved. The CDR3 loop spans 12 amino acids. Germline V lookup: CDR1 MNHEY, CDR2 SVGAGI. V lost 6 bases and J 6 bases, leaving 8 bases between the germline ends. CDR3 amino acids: CASSPQPGELFF. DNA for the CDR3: TGTGCCAGCAGCCCCCAACCCGGGGAGCTGTTTTTT.

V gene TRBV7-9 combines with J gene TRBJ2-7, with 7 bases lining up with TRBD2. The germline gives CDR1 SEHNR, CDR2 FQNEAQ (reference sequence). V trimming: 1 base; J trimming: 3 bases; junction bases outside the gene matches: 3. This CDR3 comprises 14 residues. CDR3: CASSLDGRYYEQYF. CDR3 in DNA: TGTGCCAGCAGCTTAGACGGGAGGTACTACGAGCAGTACTTC.

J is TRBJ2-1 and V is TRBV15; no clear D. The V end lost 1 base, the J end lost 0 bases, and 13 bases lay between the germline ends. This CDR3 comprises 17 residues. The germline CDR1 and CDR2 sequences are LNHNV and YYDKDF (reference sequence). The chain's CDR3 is CATSRAVVSISYNEQFF. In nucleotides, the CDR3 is TGTGCCACCAGCAGAGCGGTGGTTTCGATCTCCTACAATGAGCAGTTCTTC.

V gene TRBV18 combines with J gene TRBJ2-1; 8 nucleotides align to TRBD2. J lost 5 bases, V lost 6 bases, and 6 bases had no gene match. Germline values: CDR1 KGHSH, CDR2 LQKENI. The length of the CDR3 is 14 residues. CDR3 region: CASSPGGENNEQFF. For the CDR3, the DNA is TGTGCCAGCTCCCCGGGAGGGGAAAACAATGAGCAGTTCTTC.

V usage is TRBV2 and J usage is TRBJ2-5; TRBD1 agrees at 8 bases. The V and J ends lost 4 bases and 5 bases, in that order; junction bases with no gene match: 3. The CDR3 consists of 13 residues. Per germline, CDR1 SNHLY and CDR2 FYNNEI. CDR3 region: CASSGQGRETQYF. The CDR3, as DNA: TGTGCCAGCAGTGGACAGGGGCGGGAGACCCAGTACTTC.